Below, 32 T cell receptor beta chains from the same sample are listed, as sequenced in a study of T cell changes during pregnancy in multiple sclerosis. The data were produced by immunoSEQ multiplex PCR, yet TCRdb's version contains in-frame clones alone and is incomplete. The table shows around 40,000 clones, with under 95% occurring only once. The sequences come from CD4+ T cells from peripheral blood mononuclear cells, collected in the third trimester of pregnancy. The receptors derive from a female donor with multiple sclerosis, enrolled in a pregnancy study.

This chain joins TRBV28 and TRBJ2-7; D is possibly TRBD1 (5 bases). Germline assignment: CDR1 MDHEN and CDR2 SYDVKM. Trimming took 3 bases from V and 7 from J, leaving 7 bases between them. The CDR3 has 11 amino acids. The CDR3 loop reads CASSLKGEQYF. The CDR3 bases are TGTGCCAGCAGTTTGAAGGGGGAGCAGTACTTC.

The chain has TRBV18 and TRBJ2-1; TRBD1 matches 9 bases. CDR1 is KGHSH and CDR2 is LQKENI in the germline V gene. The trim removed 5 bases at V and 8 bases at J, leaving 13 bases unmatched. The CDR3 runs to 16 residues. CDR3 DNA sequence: TGTGCCAGCTCAAGCCTATCCGGGACAGGGTTACATGAGCAGTTCTTC. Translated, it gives CASSSLSGTGLHEQFF.

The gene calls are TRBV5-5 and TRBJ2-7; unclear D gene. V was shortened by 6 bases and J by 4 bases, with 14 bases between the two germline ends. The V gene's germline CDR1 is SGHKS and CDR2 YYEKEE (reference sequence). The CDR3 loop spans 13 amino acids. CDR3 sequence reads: CASIDITSYEQYF. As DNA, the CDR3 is TGTGCCAGCATCGACATTACGTCTTACGAGCAGTACTTC.

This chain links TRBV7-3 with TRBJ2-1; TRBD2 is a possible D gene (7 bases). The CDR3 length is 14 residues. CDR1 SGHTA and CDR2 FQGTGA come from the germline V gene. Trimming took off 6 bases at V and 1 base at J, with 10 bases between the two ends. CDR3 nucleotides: TGTGCCAGCAGGGGGGGGCTATCCTACAATGAGCAGTTCTTC. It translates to CASRGGLSYNEQFF.

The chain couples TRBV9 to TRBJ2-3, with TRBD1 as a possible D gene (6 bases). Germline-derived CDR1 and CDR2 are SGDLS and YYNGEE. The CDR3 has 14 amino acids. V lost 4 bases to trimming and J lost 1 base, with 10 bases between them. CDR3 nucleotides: TGTGCCAGCAGCACAAGACAGGGCACAGATACGCAGTATTTT. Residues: CASSTRQGTDTQYF. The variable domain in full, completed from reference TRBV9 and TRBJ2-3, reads DSGVTQTPKHLITATGQRVTLRCSPRSGDLSVYWYQQSLDQGLQFLIQYYNGEERAKGNILERFSAQQFPDLHSELNLSSLELGDSALYFCASSTRQGTDTQYFGPGTRLTVL.

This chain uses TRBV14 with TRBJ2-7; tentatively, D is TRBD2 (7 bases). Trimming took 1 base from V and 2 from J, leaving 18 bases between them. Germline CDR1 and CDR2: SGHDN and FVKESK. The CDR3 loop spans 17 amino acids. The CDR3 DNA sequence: TGTGCCAGCAGCCAAGGAAGGGGGGGACGGAGACCCTACGAGCAGTACTTC. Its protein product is CASSQGRGGRRPYEQYF.

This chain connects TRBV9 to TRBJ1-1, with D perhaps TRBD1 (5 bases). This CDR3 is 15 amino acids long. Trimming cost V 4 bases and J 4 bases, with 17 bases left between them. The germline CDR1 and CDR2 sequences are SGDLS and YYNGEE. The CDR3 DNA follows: TGTGCCAGCAGCCGGTGGGGCAGCGAAATCACTGAAGCTTTCTTT. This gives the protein CASSRWGSEITEAFF.

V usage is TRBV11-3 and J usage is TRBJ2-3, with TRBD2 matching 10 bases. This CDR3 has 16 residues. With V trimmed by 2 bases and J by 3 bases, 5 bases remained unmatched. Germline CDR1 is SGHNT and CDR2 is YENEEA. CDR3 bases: TGTGCCAGCAGCTTAAGGGGGACTAGCGTGACAGATACGCAGTATTTT. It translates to CASSLRGTSVTDTQYF.

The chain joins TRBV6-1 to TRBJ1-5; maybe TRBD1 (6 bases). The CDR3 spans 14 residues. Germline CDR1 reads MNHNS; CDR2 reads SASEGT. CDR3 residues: CGVETGGEGEPQHF. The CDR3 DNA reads TGTGGAGTCGAGACTGGGGGAGAGGGGGAGCCCCAGCATTTT.

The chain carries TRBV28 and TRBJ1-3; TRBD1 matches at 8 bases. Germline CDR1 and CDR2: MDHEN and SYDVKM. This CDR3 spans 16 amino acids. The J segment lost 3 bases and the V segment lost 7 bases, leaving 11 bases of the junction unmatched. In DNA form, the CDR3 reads TGTGCCAGCACCCCGACAGGGGCCTGGGGTGGAAACACCATATATTTT. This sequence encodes CASTPTGAWGGNTIYF.

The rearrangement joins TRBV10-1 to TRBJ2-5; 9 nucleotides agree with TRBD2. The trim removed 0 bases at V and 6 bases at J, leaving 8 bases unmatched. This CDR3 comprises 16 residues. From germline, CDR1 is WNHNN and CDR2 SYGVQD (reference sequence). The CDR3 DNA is TGCGCCAGCAGTGAGTCTAGAGCGGGAGGTCATCAGACCCAGTACTTC. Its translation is CASSESRAGGHQTQYF.

The CDR3 nucleotides are TGCGCCAGCAGGGCGGGACAGTTAATCTCTGGGGCCAACGTCCTGACTTTC. Amino acids: CASRAGQLISGANVLTF. The chain recombines TRBV10-2 with TRBJ2-6, with D possibly matching TRBD1 (7 bases). Germline V gene sequence: CDR1 WSHSY, CDR2 SAAADI. Deletions cut 6 bases from V and 0 bases from J, with 15 bases between. The CDR3 extends over 17 amino acids.

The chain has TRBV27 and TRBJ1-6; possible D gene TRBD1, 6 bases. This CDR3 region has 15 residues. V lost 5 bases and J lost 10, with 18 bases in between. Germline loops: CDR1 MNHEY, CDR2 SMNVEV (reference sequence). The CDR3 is CASSPRDTLSSPLHF. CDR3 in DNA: TGTGCCAGCAGTCCACGGGACACCCTCAGCTCACCCCTCCACTTT.

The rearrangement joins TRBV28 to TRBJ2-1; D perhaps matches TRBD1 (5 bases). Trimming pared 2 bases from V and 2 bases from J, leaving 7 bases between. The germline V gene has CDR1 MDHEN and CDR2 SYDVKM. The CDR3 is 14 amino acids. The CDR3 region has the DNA TGTGCCAGCAGTTTACAGGGCGCCTACAATGAGCAGTTCTTC. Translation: CASSLQGAYNEQFF. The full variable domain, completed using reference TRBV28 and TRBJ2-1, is DVKVTQSSRYLVKRTGEKVFLECVQDMDHENMFWYRQDPGLGLRLIYFSYDVKMKEKGDIPEGYSVSREKKERFSLILESASTNQTSMYLCASSLQGAYNEQFFGPGTRLTVL.

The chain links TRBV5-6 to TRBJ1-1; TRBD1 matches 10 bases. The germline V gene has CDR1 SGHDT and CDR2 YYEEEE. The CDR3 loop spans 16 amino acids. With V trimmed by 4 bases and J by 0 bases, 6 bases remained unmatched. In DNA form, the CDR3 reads TGTGCCAGCAGCCCTGGGACAGGGGTAATGAACACTGAAGCTTTCTTT. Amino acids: CASSPGTGVMNTEAFF.

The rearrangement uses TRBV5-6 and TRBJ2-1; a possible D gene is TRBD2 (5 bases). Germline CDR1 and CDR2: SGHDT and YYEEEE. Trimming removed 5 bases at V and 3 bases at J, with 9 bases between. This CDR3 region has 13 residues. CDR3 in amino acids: CASRTRGYNEQFF. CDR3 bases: TGTGCCAGCAGGACCCGGGGCTACAATGAGCAGTTCTTC.

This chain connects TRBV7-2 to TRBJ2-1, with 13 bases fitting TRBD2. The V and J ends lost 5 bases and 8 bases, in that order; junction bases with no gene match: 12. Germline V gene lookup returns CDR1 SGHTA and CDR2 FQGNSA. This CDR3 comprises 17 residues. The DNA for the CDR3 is TGTGCCAGCAGCCCCGAACCGGGACTAGCGGGAACCGATGAGCAGTTCTTC. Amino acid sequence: CASSPEPGLAGTDEQFF.

The DNA for the CDR3 is TGCGCCAGCAGCCAGGCCACAACCTATGGCTACACCTTC. It specifies CASSQATTYGYTF. This sequence joins TRBV4-1 and TRBJ1-2, with D unresolved. Germline V lookup: CDR1 MGHRA, CDR2 YSYEKL. Trimming removed 3 bases at V and 4 bases at J, with 9 bases between. CDR3 length: 13 amino acids.

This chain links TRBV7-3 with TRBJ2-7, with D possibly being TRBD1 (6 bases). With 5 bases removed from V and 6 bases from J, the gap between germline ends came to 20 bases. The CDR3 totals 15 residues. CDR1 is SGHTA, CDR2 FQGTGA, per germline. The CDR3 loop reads CASSQRPRGEGEQYF. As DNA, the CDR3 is TGTGCCAGCAGCCAACGGCCCAGGGGAGAGGGCGAGCAGTACTTC. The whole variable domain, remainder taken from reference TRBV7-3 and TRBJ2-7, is GAGVSQTPSNKVTEKGKYVELRCDPISGHTALYWYRQSLGQGPEFLIYFQGTGAADDSGLPNDRFFAVRPEGSVSTLKIQRTERGDSAVYLCASSQRPRGEGEQYFGPGTRLTVT.

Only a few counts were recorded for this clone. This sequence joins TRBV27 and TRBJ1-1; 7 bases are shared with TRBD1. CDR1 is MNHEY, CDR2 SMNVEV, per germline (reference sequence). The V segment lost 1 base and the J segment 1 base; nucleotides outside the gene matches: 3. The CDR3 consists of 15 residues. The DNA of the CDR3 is TGTGCCAGCAGTTTATTGGGGACAGAGAACACTGAAGCTTTCTTT. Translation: CASSLLGTENTEAFF.

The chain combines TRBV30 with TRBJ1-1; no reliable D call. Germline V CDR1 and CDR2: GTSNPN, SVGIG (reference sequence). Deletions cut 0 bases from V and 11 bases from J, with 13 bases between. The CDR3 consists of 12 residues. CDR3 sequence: CAWSVVESLAFF. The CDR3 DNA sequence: TGTGCCTGGAGTGTTGTGGAGTCTTTGGCTTTCTTT. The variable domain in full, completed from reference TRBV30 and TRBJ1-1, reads SQTIHQWPATLVQPVGSPLSLECTVEGTSNPNLYWYRQAAGRGLQLLFYSVGIGQISSEVPQNLSASRPQDRQFILSSKKLLLSDSGFYLCAWSVVESLAFFGQGTRLTVV.

The CDR3 DNA is TGTGCCAGCAGCGCCGGGACAGGGGCGCTCTACGAGCAGTACTTC. As protein: CASSAGTGALYEQYF. The chain joins TRBV5-4 to TRBJ2-7, with TRBD1 matching 10 bases. Germline V gene sequence: CDR1 SGHNT, CDR2 YYREEE (reference sequence). With 4 bases clipped from V and 3 bases from J, the junction kept 7 bases outside the gene matches. The CDR3 has 15 amino acids.

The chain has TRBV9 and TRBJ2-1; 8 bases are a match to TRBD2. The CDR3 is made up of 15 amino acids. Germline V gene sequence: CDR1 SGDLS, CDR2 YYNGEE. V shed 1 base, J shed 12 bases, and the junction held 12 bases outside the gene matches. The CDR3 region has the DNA TGTGCCAGCAGCGTATCCTGGGGGACTAGAGAATCGCAGTTCTTC. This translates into CASSVSWGTRESQFF.

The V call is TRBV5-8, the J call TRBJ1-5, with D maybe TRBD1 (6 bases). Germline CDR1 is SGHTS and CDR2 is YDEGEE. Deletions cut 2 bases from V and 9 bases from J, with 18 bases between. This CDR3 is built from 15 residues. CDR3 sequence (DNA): TGTGCCAGCAGCTTTGGACAGATTAAACATCCGCCCCAGCATTTT. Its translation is CASSFGQIKHPPQHF.

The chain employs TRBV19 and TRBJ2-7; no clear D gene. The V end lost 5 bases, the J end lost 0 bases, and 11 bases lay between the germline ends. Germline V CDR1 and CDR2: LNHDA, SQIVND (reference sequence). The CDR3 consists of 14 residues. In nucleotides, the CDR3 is TGTGCCAGTAGTGCCCACGGGTCCTCCTACGAGCAGTACTTC. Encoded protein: CASSAHGSSYEQYF.

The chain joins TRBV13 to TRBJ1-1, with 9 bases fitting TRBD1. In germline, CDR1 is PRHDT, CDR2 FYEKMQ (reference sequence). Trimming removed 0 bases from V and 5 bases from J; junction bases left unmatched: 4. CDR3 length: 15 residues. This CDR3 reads CASSLGDRGRTEAFF. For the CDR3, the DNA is TGTGCCAGCAGCTTAGGAGACAGGGGGAGAACTGAAGCTTTCTTT.

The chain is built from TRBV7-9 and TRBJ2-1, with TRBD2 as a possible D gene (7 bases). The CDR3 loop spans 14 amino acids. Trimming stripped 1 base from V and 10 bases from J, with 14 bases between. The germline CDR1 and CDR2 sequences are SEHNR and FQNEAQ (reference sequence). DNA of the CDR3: TGTGCCAGCAGCTTAGGGGGGGGGCGGGAAGAGCAGTTCTTC. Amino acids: CASSLGGGREEQFF.

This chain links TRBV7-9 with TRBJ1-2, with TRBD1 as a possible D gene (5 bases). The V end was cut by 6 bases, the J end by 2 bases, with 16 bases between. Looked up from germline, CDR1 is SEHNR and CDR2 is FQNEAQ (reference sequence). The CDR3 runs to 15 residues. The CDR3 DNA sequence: TGTGCCAGCAGTACTGGGGGAGGGCTGAACTATGGCTACACCTTC. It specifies CASSTGGGLNYGYTF.

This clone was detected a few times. CDR3 loop: CASSEQGSYGYTF. The CDR3 DNA reads TGTGCCAGCAGTGAACAGGGGAGCTATGGCTACACCTTC. This chain links TRBV25-1 with TRBJ1-2; TRBD1 might be the D (6 bases). This CDR3 is 13 amino acids long. Germline V CDR1 and CDR2: MGHDK, SYGVNS. The V end was cut by 2 bases, the J end by 4 bases, with 8 bases between.

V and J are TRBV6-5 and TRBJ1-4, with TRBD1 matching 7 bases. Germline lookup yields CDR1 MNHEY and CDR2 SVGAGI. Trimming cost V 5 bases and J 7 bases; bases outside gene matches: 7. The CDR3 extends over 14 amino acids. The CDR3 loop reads CASSQGVVGEKLFF. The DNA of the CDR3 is TGTGCCAGCAGTCAGGGGGTGGTGGGTGAAAAACTGTTTTTT.

Here the CDR3 DNA reads TGTGCCAGCAGCCTAGCGGGATGGGGCAATGAGCAGTTCTTC. As protein: CASSLAGWGNEQFF. The chain has TRBV6-5 and TRBJ2-1, with 9 bases that match TRBD2. The ends lost 6 bases at V and 6 bases at J; junction bases unmatched: 6. Germline loops: CDR1 MNHEY, CDR2 SVGAGI. This CDR3 region has 14 residues.

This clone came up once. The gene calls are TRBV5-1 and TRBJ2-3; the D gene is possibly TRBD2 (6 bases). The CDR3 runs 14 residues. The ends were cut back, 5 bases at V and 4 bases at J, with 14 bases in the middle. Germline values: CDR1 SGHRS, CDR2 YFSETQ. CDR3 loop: CASSRLGGSDTQYF. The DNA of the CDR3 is TGCGCCAGCAGTAGGTTGGGAGGCTCAGATACGCAGTATTTT.